These 21 T cell receptor beta chains were sequenced from one sample in a study of T cell responses to AZD1222 COVID-19 vaccine. Some clones are missing from TCRdb's copy, which holds only in-frame ones; the method was immunoSEQ multiplex PCR. The sample records 70,000 to 100,000 clones, roughly 90% being singletons. Specimen: peripheral blood, collected 28 days after the second AZD1222 dose. The receptors stem from an adult who received the AZD1222 COVID-19 vaccine.

This chain connects TRBV27 to TRBJ2-2; TRBD2 is a possible D gene (6 bases). The CDR3 length is 15 residues. Germline lookup yields CDR1 MNHEY and CDR2 SMNVEV (reference sequence). V was trimmed by 1 base and J by 5 bases, leaving 11 bases between them. The CDR3: CASSLYIGGTGELFF. Here the CDR3 DNA reads TGTGCCAGCAGTTTATACATCGGGGGAACCGGGGAGCTGTTTTTT.

V is TRBV28 and J is TRBJ1-4, with D unresolved. Trimming left V 6 bases short and J 0 bases short, with 14 bases between. The CDR3 covers 16 residues. CDR1 is MDHEN and CDR2 is SYDVKM in the germline V gene. CDR3 in DNA: TGTGCCAGCAGCATACAGTACGCAGCAACTAATGAAAAACTGTTTTTT. Residues: CASSIQYAATNEKLFF.

This chain connects TRBV11-2 to TRBJ1-1; D gene ambiguous. CDR3 size: 13 residues. The germline V gene has CDR1 SGHAT and CDR2 FQNNGV. Between the trimmed V and J ends, which lost 1 base and 5 bases, there was a span of 8 bases. The CDR3 sequence is CASSLGPPTEAFF. The CDR3 region has the DNA TGTGCCAGCAGCTTAGGACCGCCGACTGAAGCTTTCTTT.

V is TRBV6-5 and J is TRBJ2-7, with 8 bases aligning to TRBD1. Trimming took 6 bases from V and 4 from J; bases not matched to a gene: 5. Germline CDR1 is MNHEY and CDR2 is SVGAGI. The CDR3 is 13 amino acids. CDR3: CASSHRQGYEQYF. The CDR3, as DNA: TGTGCCAGCAGCCATCGACAGGGGTACGAGCAGTACTTC.

This clone was picked up a small number of times. The J gene is TRBJ1-3, the V gene TRBV4-2; D possibly corresponds to TRBD1 (6 bases). CDR3 length: 15 amino acids. Trimming cost V 2 bases and J 2 bases, with 10 bases left between them. CDR1 is LGHNA and CDR2 is YNFKEQ in the germline V gene. In DNA, the CDR3 is TGTGCCAGCAGCCAAACAGGGACCCCTGGAAACACCATATATTTT. This codes for CASSQTGTPGNTIYF.

This sequence joins TRBV6-5 and TRBJ2-7; possibly TRBD1 for D (6 bases). The CDR3 loop spans 14 amino acids. In germline, CDR1 is MNHEY, CDR2 SVGAGI. Trimming cost V 8 bases and J 0 bases, with 14 bases left between them. This CDR3 reads CASVGHLSSYEQYF. The CDR3 DNA reads as TGTGCCAGCGTGGGACACCTGAGCTCCTACGAGCAGTACTTC.

The chain combines TRBV6-5 with TRBJ1-2; the D is unclear. Germline values: CDR1 MNHEY, CDR2 SVGAGI. This CDR3 contains 12 residues. Trimming stripped 7 bases from V and 3 bases from J, with 9 bases between. The CDR3 here is CASTVGHYGYTF. The CDR3 coding sequence is TGTGCCAGCACCGTCGGACACTATGGCTACACCTTC.

J is TRBJ2-6 and V is TRBV5-5; unclear D gene. The V gene lost 1 base and the J gene lost 1 base, with 6 bases spanning the gap. Germline values: CDR1 SGHKS, CDR2 YYEKEE (reference sequence). This CDR3 has 15 amino acids. CDR3 amino acids: CASSLLLSGANVLTF. The CDR3 nucleotides read TGTGCCAGCAGCTTGCTCCTTTCTGGGGCCAACGTCCTGACTTTC.

The V call is TRBV13, the J call TRBJ2-1; possible D gene TRBD2, 5 bases. The CDR3 length is 18 residues. CDR1 is PRHDT, CDR2 FYEKMQ, per germline (reference sequence). V gave up 0 bases and J gave up 0 bases, with 15 bases separating them. The CDR3 protein is CASSLGTITASSYNEQFF. The CDR3 region has the DNA TGTGCCAGCAGCTTAGGGACTATCACCGCGAGCTCCTACAATGAGCAGTTCTTC.

The chain carries TRBV4-2 and TRBJ1-6, with D perhaps TRBD1 (6 bases). The CDR3 has 14 residues. Germline CDR1 reads LGHNA; CDR2 reads YNFKEQ. V was clipped by 2 bases and J by 6 bases, with 8 bases between them. The CDR3 nucleotides read TGTGCCAGCAGCCAACCGGGGGCTAATTCACCCCTCCACTTT. Amino acids: CASSQPGANSPLHF.

The chain recombines TRBV6-5 with TRBJ1-2; D uncertain. This CDR3 region has 13 residues. Germline V CDR1 and CDR2: MNHEY, SVGAGI. V lost 7 bases and J 6 bases, leaving 15 bases between the germline ends. CDR3 protein: CASTATRADGYTF. The CDR3 DNA sequence: TGTGCCAGCACCGCAACGAGGGCGGATGGCTACACCTTC.

The V call is TRBV6-2 or TRBV6-3, the J call TRBJ2-3, with unresolved D. Germline CDR1 reads MNHEY; CDR2 reads SVGEGT. This CDR3 comprises 12 residues. V was pared by 2 bases and J by 2 bases, with 2 bases between. The CDR3 DNA reads TGTGCCAGCAGTTACATCACAGATACGCAGTATTTT. Translated: CASSYITDTQYF.

V gene TRBV29-1 combines with J gene TRBJ1-1; no firm D call. CDR3 size: 10 residues. Trimming cost V 6 bases and J 7 bases, with 9 bases left between them. Germline CDR1 reads SQVTM; CDR2 reads ANQGSEA. CDR3 residues: CSVLRGEAFF. CDR3 nucleotides: TGCAGCGTCCTACGTGGTGAAGCTTTCTTT.

This rearrangement joins TRBV4-1 to TRBJ2-7, with D perhaps TRBD2 (6 bases). CDR1 is MGHRA and CDR2 is YSYEKL in the germline V gene. The V gene lost 4 bases and the J gene lost 7 bases, with 17 bases spanning the gap. The CDR3 is made up of 14 amino acids. CDR3 in DNA: TGCGCCAGCAGCCCCCCCGGGGGACTGCAAGAGCAGTACTTC. As protein: CASSPPGGLQEQYF.

This clone was counted once. V and J are TRBV5-4 and TRBJ1-6; 8 bases match TRBD1. Losses at the gene ends were 2 bases for V and 9 bases for J; bases not matched to a gene: 7. This CDR3 is built from 15 residues. CDR1 and CDR2 from the germline V gene are SGHNT and YYREEE (reference sequence). The CDR3 sequence is CASSLDRGVGSPLHF. CDR3 bases: TGTGCCAGCAGCTTAGACAGGGGAGTAGGTTCACCCCTCCACTTT.

The rearrangement links TRBV7-2 to TRBJ2-6, with D unresolved. There are 17 residues in the CDR3. The germline V gene has CDR1 SGHTA and CDR2 FQGNSA. V dropped 1 base and J dropped 0 bases, with 10 bases sitting between them. CDR3 coding DNA: TGTGCCAGCAGCTTAGTATCAGGCCGCTCTGGGGCCAACGTCCTGACTTTC. Protein product: CASSLVSGRSGANVLTF.

This chain joins TRBV6-5 and TRBJ1-5; tentatively, D is TRBD1 (5 bases). Germline-derived CDR1 and CDR2 are MNHEY and SVGAGI. This CDR3 spans 14 amino acids. With 4 bases removed from V and 6 bases from J, the gap between germline ends came to 13 bases. Here the CDR3 reads CASSSSGSSQPQHF. In DNA form, the CDR3 reads TGTGCCAGCAGTTCATCAGGGAGTAGTCAGCCCCAGCATTTT.

This chain uses TRBV3-1 (or the pseudogene TRBV3-2) with TRBJ1-2, with 7 nucleotides matching TRBD1. Germline V gives CDR1 LGHDT, CDR2 YNNKEL (reference sequence). The CDR3 runs to 14 residues. Trimming at V came to 4 bases and at J to 7 bases, leaving 9 bases not matched to a gene. The CDR3 sequence is CASSRSGGGGGYTF. DNA of the CDR3: TGTGCCAGCAGCCGATCAGGGGGAGGTGGTGGCTACACCTTC.

The genes are TRBV19 and TRBJ1-1; maybe TRBD1 (6 bases). Looked up from germline, CDR1 is LNHDA and CDR2 is SQIVND (reference sequence). Trimming cost V 7 bases and J 4 bases, with 16 bases left between them. The CDR3 runs 14 residues. The CDR3 spells CASMSGASGTEAFF. The CDR3 nucleotides are TGTGCCAGTATGTCGGGGGCGTCGGGCACTGAAGCTTTCTTT.

This rearrangement joins TRBV20-1 to TRBJ1-1; TRBD1 matches at 9 bases. This CDR3 is 11 amino acids long. Losses at the gene ends were 3 bases for V and 10 bases for J; bases not matched to a gene: 3. The V gene's germline CDR1 is DFQATT and CDR2 SNEGSKA (reference sequence). CDR3 bases: TGCAGTGCTAGGGGGACAGGGCGAGCTTTCTTT. Protein: CSARGTGRAFF.

The chain carries TRBV19 and TRBJ1-6; 7 bases line up with TRBD1. This CDR3 spans 14 amino acids. V shed 3 bases, J shed 7 bases, and the junction held 3 bases outside the gene matches. Germline lookup yields CDR1 LNHDA and CDR2 SQIVND (reference sequence). CDR3 protein: CASSITGANSPLHF. In DNA, the CDR3 is TGTGCCAGTAGTATCACAGGGGCAAATTCACCCCTCCACTTT.